Included here is one T cell receptor beta chain sequence, with context. Its antigen is unknown. The CDR3 loop spans 15 amino acids. The V end lost 5 bases, the J end lost 0 bases, and 14 bases lay between the germline ends. Germline V gene data show CDR1 as DFQATT and CDR2 as SNEGSKA (reference sequence). This entry belongs to a study of T cell responses to AZD1222 COVID-19 vaccine. Whole-study context: Analyses pooled second doses at about 4 or about 12 weeks.

The repertoire was sequenced with immunoSEQ multiplex PCR; TCRdb's copy has only in-frame clones and lacks some. The repertoire holds some 200,000 clones, with approximately 91% as singletons. Study-wide results and limits: Spike-wide vaccine-associated CD4 TCRs dominated at 160-218 and 743-854. Just six people given AZD1222 tested seropositive at baseline.

This receptor was taken from an adult in good health. The V call is TRBV20-1, the J call TRBJ1-3, with D maybe TRBD1 (5 bases). The sequencing used peripheral blood, collected on day 0 of AZD1222 vaccination. The CDR3 sequence is CSARETRDSGNTIYF. For the CDR3, the DNA is TGCAGTGCTCGTGAAACCAGGGACTCTGGAAACACCATATATTTT.